These T cell receptor beta chains were read from a single sample in a study of PD-L1 blockade in urothelial cancer. The data were produced by immunoSEQ multiplex PCR, yet TCRdb's version contains in-frame clones alone and is incomplete. The sample holds some 120,000 clones, roughly 88% seen once. This material consisted of PBMCs, taken around atezolizumab (anti-PD-L1) treatment. The receptors shown here come from a man aged 50 to 59 with urothelial cancer. Each CDR3 is given with its conserved first and last residue. Fields, in order: V gene, clone size, D gene, J gene, CDR3 protein, CDR3 DNA. The D gene is left open where the match is weak. Rows give clone size only sometimes, using once, few, many, or a class for an expanded clone.

V gene: TRBV19
clone size: -
D gene: TRBD1
J gene: TRBJ2-3
CDR3 protein: CASRDRGLAADTQYF
CDR3 DNA: TGTGCCAGTCGGGACAGGGGGCTAGCGGCCGATACGCAGTATTTT

V gene: TRBV28
clone size: -
D gene: -
J gene: TRBJ1-2
CDR3 protein: CASSPPYGSGYGYTF
CDR3 DNA: TGTGCCAGCAGTCCGCCCTACGGGTCGGGCTATGGCTACACCTTC

V gene: TRBV19
clone size: -
D gene: TRBD1
J gene: TRBJ1-5
CDR3 protein: CAGSTGGTNQPQHF
CDR3 DNA: TGTGCCGGATCGACAGGGGGCACCAATCAGCCCCAGCATTTT

V gene: TRBV5-5
clone size: few
D gene: -
J gene: TRBJ2-7
CDR3 protein: CASSPGVGGFYEQYF
CDR3 DNA: TGTGCCAGCAGCCCGGGGGTAGGAGGGTTCTACGAGCAGTACTTC

V gene: TRBV4-1
clone size: -
D gene: TRBD1
J gene: TRBJ1-5
CDR3 protein: CASSQGQGATGQPQHF
CDR3 DNA: TGCGCCAGCAGCCAGGGACAGGGGGCGACGGGGCAGCCCCAGCATTTT

V gene: TRBV10-3
clone size: once
D gene: TRBD1
J gene: TRBJ1-1
CDR3 protein: CAISVAPTGGGNTEAFF
CDR3 DNA: TGTGCCATCAGTGTTGCCCCGACAGGGGGCGGGAACACTGAAGCTTTCTTT

V gene: TRBV2
clone size: -
D gene: TRBD2
J gene: TRBJ2-1
CDR3 protein: CASSPTSGSYNEQFF
CDR3 DNA: TGTGCCAGCAGTCCGACTAGCGGGAGCTACAATGAGCAGTTCTTC

V gene: TRBV6-6
clone size: once
D gene: -
J gene: TRBJ1-1
CDR3 protein: CASSYYRTEAFF
CDR3 DNA: TGTGCCAGCAGTTACTATCGCACTGAAGCTTTCTTT

V gene: TRBV28
clone size: -
D gene: TRBD2
J gene: TRBJ2-1
CDR3 protein: CASSLRVGTSGNNEQFF
CDR3 DNA: TGTGCCAGCAGTTTAAGGGTGGGGACTAGCGGAAACAATGAGCAGTTCTTC

V gene: TRBV2
clone size: -
D gene: -
J gene: TRBJ2-1
CDR3 protein: CASDRVKLNEQFF
CDR3 DNA: TGTGCCAGTGACCGGGTCAAGCTCAATGAGCAGTTCTTC

V gene: TRBV2
clone size: -
D gene: TRBD2
J gene: TRBJ2-2
CDR3 protein: CASSIGLAGGVTGELFF
CDR3 DNA: TGTGCCAGCAGCATTGGACTAGCGGGAGGGGTCACCGGGGAGCTGTTTTTT

V gene: TRBV18
clone size: -
D gene: TRBD2
J gene: TRBJ2-3
CDR3 protein: CASSTAGGPLDTQYF
CDR3 DNA: TGTGCCAGCTCAACAGCGGGAGGGCCTTTGGATACGCAGTATTTT

V gene: TRBV18
clone size: -
D gene: TRBD1
J gene: TRBJ1-1
CDR3 protein: CASSQDRVNTEAFF
CDR3 DNA: TGTGCCAGCTCGCAAGACAGGGTAAACACTGAAGCTTTCTTT

V gene: TRBV28
clone size: -
D gene: TRBD2
J gene: TRBJ2-2
CDR3 protein: CASRIVGLATGELFF
CDR3 DNA: TGTGCCAGCAGAATCGTAGGACTAGCGACCGGGGAGCTGTTTTTT

V gene: TRBV4-1
clone size: -
D gene: TRBD1
J gene: TRBJ2-2
CDR3 protein: CASSRYGTGANTGELFF
CDR3 DNA: TGCGCCAGCAGCCGCTACGGGACAGGGGCGAACACCGGGGAGCTGTTTTTT

V gene: TRBV7-9
clone size: -
D gene: -
J gene: TRBJ2-3
CDR3 protein: CASSSGVVDTDTQYF
CDR3 DNA: TGTGCCAGCAGCTCCGGGGTTGTGGACACAGATACGCAGTATTTT

V gene: TRBV4-1
clone size: -
D gene: -
J gene: TRBJ2-5
CDR3 protein: CASSQEQRVGETQYF
CDR3 DNA: TGCGCCAGCAGCCAAGAGCAACGGGTTGGCGAGACCCAGTACTTC

V gene: TRBV7-8
clone size: -
D gene: TRBD2
J gene: TRBJ2-5
CDR3 protein: CASSGSGRARETQYF
CDR3 DNA: TGTGCCAGCAGCGGTAGCGGGAGGGCCCGGGAGACCCAGTACTTC

V gene: TRBV27
clone size: -
D gene: TRBD1
J gene: TRBJ2-7
CDR3 protein: CASSYDRVNYEQYF
CDR3 DNA: TGTGCCAGCAGTTACGACAGGGTAAACTACGAGCAGTACTTC

V gene: TRBV5-6
clone size: -
D gene: -
J gene: TRBJ1-1
CDR3 protein: CASSYSSGGAFF
CDR3 DNA: TGTGCCAGCAGCTACTCGTCTGGTGGAGCTTTCTTT

V gene: TRBV9
clone size: -
D gene: -
J gene: TRBJ2-1
CDR3 protein: CASSVASDSSYNEQFF
CDR3 DNA: TGTGCCAGCAGCGTAGCTAGCGATAGCTCCTACAATGAGCAGTTCTTC

V gene: TRBV19
clone size: -
D gene: TRBD2
J gene: TRBJ2-1
CDR3 protein: CASSIGLAGGLSYNEQFF
CDR3 DNA: TGTGCCAGTAGTATAGGTCTAGCGGGAGGGTTATCCTACAATGAGCAGTTCTTC